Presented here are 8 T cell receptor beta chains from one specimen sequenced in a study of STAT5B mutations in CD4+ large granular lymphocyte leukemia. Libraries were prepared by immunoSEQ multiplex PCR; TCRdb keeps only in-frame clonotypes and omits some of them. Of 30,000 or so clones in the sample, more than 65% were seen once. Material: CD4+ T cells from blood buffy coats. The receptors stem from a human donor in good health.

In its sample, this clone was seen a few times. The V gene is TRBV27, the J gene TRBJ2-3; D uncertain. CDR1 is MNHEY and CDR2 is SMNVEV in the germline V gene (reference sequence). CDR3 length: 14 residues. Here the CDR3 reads CVTYLTVSTDTQYF. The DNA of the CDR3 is TGTGTCACTTATCTTACTGTATCCACAGATACGCAGTATTTT.

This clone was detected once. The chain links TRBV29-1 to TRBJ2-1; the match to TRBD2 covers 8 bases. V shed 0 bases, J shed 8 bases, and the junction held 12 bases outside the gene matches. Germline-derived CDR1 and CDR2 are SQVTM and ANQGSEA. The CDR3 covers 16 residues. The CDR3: CSVEDGERGFFYEQFF. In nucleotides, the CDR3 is TGCAGCGTTGAAGATGGGGAGCGGGGGTTTTTTTATGAGCAGTTCTTC.

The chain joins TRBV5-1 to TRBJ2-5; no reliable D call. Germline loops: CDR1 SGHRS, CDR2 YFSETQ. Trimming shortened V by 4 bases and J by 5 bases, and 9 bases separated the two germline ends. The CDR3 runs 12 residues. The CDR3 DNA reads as TGCGCCAGCAGCCAGACAAGCGAGACCCAGTACTTC. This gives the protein CASSQTSETQYF.

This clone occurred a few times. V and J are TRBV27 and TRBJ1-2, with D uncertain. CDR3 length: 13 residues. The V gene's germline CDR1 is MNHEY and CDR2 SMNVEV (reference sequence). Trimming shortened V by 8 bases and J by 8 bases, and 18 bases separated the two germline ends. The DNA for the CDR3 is TGTGCCAGCCCTAATGCTGGTGCGGGGGGCTACACCTTC. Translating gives CASPNAGAGGYTF.

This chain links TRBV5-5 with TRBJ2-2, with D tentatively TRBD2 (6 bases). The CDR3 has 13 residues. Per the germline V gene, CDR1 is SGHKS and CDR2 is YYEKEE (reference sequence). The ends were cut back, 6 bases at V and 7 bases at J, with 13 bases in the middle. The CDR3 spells CASTGLSVGELFF. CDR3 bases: TGTGCCAGCACCGGACTATCCGTCGGGGAGCTGTTTTTT.

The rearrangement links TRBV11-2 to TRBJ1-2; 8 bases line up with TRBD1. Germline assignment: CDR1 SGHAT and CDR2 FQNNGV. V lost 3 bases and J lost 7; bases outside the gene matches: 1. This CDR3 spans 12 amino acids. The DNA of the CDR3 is TGTGCCAGCAGCTTGACAGGGGTTGGCTACACCTTC. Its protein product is CASSLTGVGYTF.

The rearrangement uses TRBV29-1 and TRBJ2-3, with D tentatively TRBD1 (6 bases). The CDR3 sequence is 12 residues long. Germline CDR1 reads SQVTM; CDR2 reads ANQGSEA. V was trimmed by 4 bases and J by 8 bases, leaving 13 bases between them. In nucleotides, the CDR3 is TGCAGCGTTGGGCTCAGGGGCGGTACGCAGTATTTT. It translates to CSVGLRGGTQYF.

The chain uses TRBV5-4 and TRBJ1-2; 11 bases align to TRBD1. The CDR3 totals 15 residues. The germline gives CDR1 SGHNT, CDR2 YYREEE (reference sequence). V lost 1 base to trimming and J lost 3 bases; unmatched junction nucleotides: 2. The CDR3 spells CASSLRDRGYYGYTF. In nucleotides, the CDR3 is TGTGCCAGCAGCTTGCGGGACAGGGGGTACTATGGCTACACCTTC.